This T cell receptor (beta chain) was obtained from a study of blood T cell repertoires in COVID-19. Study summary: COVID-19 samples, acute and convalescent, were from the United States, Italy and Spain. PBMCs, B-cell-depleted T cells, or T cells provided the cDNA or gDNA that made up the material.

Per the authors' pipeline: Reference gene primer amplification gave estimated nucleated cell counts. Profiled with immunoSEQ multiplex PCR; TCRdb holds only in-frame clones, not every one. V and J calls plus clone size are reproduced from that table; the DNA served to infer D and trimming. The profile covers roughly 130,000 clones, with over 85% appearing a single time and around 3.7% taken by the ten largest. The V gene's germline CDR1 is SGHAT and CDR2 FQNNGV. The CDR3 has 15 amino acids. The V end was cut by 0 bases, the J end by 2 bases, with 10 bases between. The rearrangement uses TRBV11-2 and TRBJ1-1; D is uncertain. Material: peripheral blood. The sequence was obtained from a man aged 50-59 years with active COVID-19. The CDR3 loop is CASSLDTLVNTEAFF. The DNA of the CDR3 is TGTGCCAGCAGCTTAGATACTTTAGTCAACACTGAAGCTTTCTTT.